In its sample, the clone carrying this TCR beta chain was seen many times. The entry originates in a study of blood T cell repertoires in COVID-19. The assay was immunoSEQ multiplex PCR, and TCRdb's table has in-frame clones only and misses some. This table holds 250,000 or so clones, around 84% found once. The CDR3 consists of 14 residues. Germline V gene lookup returns CDR1 LGHDT and CDR2 YNNKEL (reference sequence). Trimming left V 2 bases short and J 5 bases short, with 13 bases between. Sequencing was performed on peripheral blood. The source is a woman between 40 and 55 years old who had recovered from COVID-19. The chain carries TRBV3-1 (or the pseudogene TRBV3-2) and TRBJ2-7, with D perhaps matching TRBD2 (6 bases). The CDR3 loop is CASSQTGSHHEQYF. In DNA, the CDR3 is TGTGCCAGCAGCCAAACCGGGAGTCACCACGAGCAGTACTTC.